The rows below give T cell receptor beta chains drawn from one sample of a study of cytomegalovirus exposure and HLA in healthy donors. Sequencing was performed with immunoSEQ multiplex PCR; in TCRdb, only in-frame clones are kept and a portion is missing. This table has 200,000 to 250,000 clones, roughly four fifths appearing once. Sequenced material: PBMCs. These receptors were collected from a woman aged 40 to 50 in good health and CMV-seronegative. The CDR3 runs from the conserved cysteine through the conserved F or W. The D gene is left open where the match is weak. Size values are once, few and many counts, or a class for expanded clones, and some rows have none.

d_gene: TRBD2
abundance: NA
v_gene: TRBV5-5
j_gene: TRBJ2-1
CDR3aa: CASSLGLAAYNEQFF
CDR3nt: TGTGCCAGCAGCTTGGGACTAGCGGCCTACAATGAGCAGTTCTTC

d_gene: NA
abundance: NA
v_gene: TRBV30
j_gene: TRBJ2-3
CDR3aa: CAWSFQADTQYF
CDR3nt: TGTGCCTGGAGCTTCCAGGCAGATACGCAGTATTTT

d_gene: NA
abundance: once
v_gene: TRBV28
j_gene: TRBJ1-4
CDR3aa: CASSWPTNEKLFF
CDR3nt: TGTGCCAGCAGCTGGCCAACTAATGAAAAACTGTTTTTT

d_gene: TRBD1
abundance: NA
v_gene: TRBV2
j_gene: TRBJ1-4
CDR3aa: CASSEVGQTDEKLFF
CDR3nt: TGTGCCAGCAGTGAAGTGGGACAGACTGATGAAAAACTGTTTTTT

d_gene: NA
abundance: NA
v_gene: TRBV28
j_gene: TRBJ2-1
CDR3aa: CASSWRITYNEQFF
CDR3nt: TGTGCCAGCAGTTGGAGGATTACCTACAATGAGCAGTTCTTC

d_gene: NA
abundance: NA
v_gene: TRBV27
j_gene: TRBJ1-2
CDR3aa: CASSLGGGIYGYTF
CDR3nt: TGTGCCAGCAGTTTAGGGGGGGGGATCTATGGCTACACCTTC

d_gene: NA
abundance: NA
v_gene: TRBV13
j_gene: TRBJ2-3
CDR3aa: CASSLSLTTSSTDTQYF
CDR3nt: TGTGCCAGCAGCTTAAGTTTGACGACAAGCTCCACAGATACGCAGTATTTT

d_gene: TRBD2
abundance: NA
v_gene: TRBV27
j_gene: TRBJ2-1
CDR3aa: CASSLLGLAAYNEQFF
CDR3nt: TGTGCCAGCAGTTTACTAGGACTAGCGGCCTACAATGAGCAGTTCTTC

d_gene: NA
abundance: NA
v_gene: TRBV4-2
j_gene: TRBJ2-1
CDR3aa: CASSQARAPTYNEQFF
CDR3nt: TGTGCCAGCAGCCAAGCTAGAGCCCCCACCTACAATGAGCAGTTCTTC

d_gene: TRBD1
abundance: NA
v_gene: TRBV9
j_gene: TRBJ1-6
CDR3aa: CASSLGQGPLHF
CDR3nt: TGTGCCAGCAGCTTGGGACAGGGGCCCCTCCACTTT

d_gene: NA
abundance: NA
v_gene: TRBV9
j_gene: TRBJ2-3
CDR3aa: CASSVDPAENTDTQYF
CDR3nt: TGTGCCAGCAGCGTAGACCCAGCGGAAAACACAGATACGCAGTATTTT